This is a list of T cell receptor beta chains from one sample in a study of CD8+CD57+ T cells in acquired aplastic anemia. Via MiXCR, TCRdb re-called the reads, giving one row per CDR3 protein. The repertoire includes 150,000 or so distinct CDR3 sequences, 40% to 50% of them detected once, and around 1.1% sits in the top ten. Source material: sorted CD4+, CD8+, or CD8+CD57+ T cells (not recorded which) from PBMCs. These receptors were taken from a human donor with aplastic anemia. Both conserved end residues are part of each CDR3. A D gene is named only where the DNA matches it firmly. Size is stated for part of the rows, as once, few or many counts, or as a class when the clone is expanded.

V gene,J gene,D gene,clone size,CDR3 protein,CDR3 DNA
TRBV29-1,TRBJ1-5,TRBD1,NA,CSVDAGQGQAQHF,TGCAGCGTTGATGCAGGACAGGGGCAAGCCCAGCATTTT
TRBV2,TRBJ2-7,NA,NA,CASSGEGAEQYF,TGTGCCAGCAGTGGGGAAGGGGCCGAGCAGTACTTC
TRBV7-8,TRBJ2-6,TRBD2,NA,CASSSRLAVRAGANVLTF,TGTGCCAGCAGTTCCCGACTAGCGGTGAGAGCTGGGGCCAACGTCCTGACTTTC
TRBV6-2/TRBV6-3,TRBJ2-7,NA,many,CASSYPPDSASF,TGTGCCAGCAGTTACCCCCCAGACTCGGCATCCTTC
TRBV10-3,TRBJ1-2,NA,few,CAISESGEHYGYTF,TGTGCCATCAGTGAGTCCGGGGAACACTATGGCTACACCTTC
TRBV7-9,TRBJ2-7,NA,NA,CASSPGHIYEQYF,TGTGCCAGCAGCCCGGGACACATCTACGAGCAGTACTTC
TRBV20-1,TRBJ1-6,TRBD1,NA,CSARDRGQDNTLHF,TGCAGTGCTAGAGATAGAGGACAGGATAATACCCTCCACTTT
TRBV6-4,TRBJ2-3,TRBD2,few,CASSDSRGGTDTQYF,TGTGCCAGCAGTGACTCCCGGGGGGGCACAGATACGCAGTATTTT
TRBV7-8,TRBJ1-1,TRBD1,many,CASSLGTGGMSTEAFF,TGTGCCAGCAGCTTAGGGACAGGGGGTATGAGCACTGAAGCTTTCTTT
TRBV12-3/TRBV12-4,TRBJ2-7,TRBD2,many,CASSLSGGTYEQYF,TGTGCCAGCAGTCTTAGCGGGGGTACCTACGAGCAGTACTTC
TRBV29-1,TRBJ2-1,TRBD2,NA,CSVPHLAGGKYNEQFF,TGCAGCGTTCCTCACCTAGCGGGAGGGAAATACAATGAGCAGTTCTTC
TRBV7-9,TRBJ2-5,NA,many,CASSLGRVPGETQYF,TGTGCCAGCAGCCTGGGTAGGGTACCGGGGGAGACCCAGTACTTC
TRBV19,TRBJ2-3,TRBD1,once,CASSKDRGGTDTQYF,TGTGCCAGTAGTAAGGACAGGGGGGGCACAGATACGCAGTATTTT
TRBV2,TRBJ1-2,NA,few,CASSEEGAGSDGYTF,TGTGCCAGCAGTGAGGAGGGAGCAGGGTCGGATGGCTACACCTTC
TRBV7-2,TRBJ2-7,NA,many,CASSLGMGPLYEQYF,TGTGCCAGCAGCTTAGGCATGGGCCCACTCTACGAGCAGTACTTC
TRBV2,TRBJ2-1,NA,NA,CASRDGSRHNKQFF,TGCGCCAGCAGGGACGGGTCTCGACACAATAAGCAGTTCTTC
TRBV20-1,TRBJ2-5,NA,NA,CSARDRGGETQYF,TGCAGTGCTAGAGACAGGGGCGGAGAGACCCAGTACTTC
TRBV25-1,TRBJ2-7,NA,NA,CASSDSQLGQYF,TGTGCCAGCAGTGACTCACAATTAGGGCAGTACTTC
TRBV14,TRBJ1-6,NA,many,CASSVGLGWSSPLHF,TGTGCCAGCAGCGTAGGGCTGGGGTGGAGTTCACCCCTCCACTTT
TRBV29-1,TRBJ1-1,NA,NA,CSIISGQTQAFF,TGCAGCATAATATCAGGACAGACACAAGCTTTCTTT
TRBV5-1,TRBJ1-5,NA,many,CASSPEGAGNQPQHF,TGCGCCAGCAGCCCGGAGGGCGCGGGCAATCAGCCCCAGCATTTT
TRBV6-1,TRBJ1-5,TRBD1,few,CASLRLSGTGDQPQHF,TGTGCCAGCCTTAGACTCTCCGGGACAGGAGATCAGCCCCAGCATTTT
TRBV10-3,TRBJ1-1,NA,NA,CAISAMNTEAFF,TGTGCCATCAGCGCTATGAACACTGAAGCTTTCTTT
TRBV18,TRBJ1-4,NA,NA,CASSALSGGGNEKLFF,TGTGCCAGCTCCGCTCTTTCAGGAGGGGGTAATGAAAAACTGTTTTTT
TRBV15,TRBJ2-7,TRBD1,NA,CATRMRDRASYEQYF,TGTGCCACCCGGATGCGAGACAGGGCCTCCTACGAGCAGTACTTC
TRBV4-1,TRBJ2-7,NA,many,CASSQEFGGSYEQYF,TGCGCCAGCAGCCAAGAGTTCGGGGGCTCCTACGAGCAGTACTTC
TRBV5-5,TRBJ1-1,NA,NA,CASSLGLEAANTEAFF,TGTGCCAGCAGCTTGGGTCTAGAGGCGGCGAACACTGAAGCTTTCTTT
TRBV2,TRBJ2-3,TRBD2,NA,CASSGPSGDTQYF,TGTGCCAGCAGTGGGCCTAGCGGAGATACGCAGTATTTT